This TCR beta chain is drawn from a study of T cell changes during pregnancy in multiple sclerosis. Measured with immunoSEQ multiplex PCR; TCRdb has only the in-frame clones, and not every one. The data contain 10,000 to 12,000 clones, roughly 89% of them singletons. Germline V lookup: CDR1 MNHNY, CDR2 SVGAGI (reference sequence). The CDR3 has 14 residues. V was cut by 2 bases and J by 5 bases, with 13 bases left in between. This clone was seen a handful of times. The gene calls are TRBV6-6 and TRBJ2-7; a weak D match, TRBD1 (6 bases). This TCR came from a female donor in good health, enrolled as a control in a pregnancy study. The material was CD8+ T cells from peripheral blood mononuclear cells, obtained in the first trimester of pregnancy. Written as DNA, the CDR3 is TGTGCCAGCAGTTACACAGGGAGTCAGGACGAGCAGTACTTC. This translates into CASSYTGSQDEQYF.